Below, 23 T cell receptor beta chains from the same sample are listed, as sequenced in a study of memory CD8 T cells in hepatitis C reinfection. Time point given: late/post reinfection, 12 to 24 weeks after detection. No in vitro expansion preceded TCR sequencing of the sorted cells. TCRdb keeps only in-frame clones here, not all; method: immunoSEQ multiplex PCR. Here the sample spans some 50,000 clones, 89% being singletons. Sequencing was carried out using naive CD8+ T cells sorted from blood. The receptors shown here come from a man in his late teens or twenties with hepatitis C virus infection.

The chain has TRBV7-2 and TRBJ2-1, with 7 bases matching TRBD1. This CDR3 contains 15 residues. CDR1 SGHTA and CDR2 FQGNSA come from the germline V gene. After removal of 5 bases from V and 4 bases from J, the junction contained 8 bases not matched to a gene. The CDR3 region has the DNA TGTGCCAGCAGCCCATGGGACAGCTCTTACAATGAGCAGTTCTTC. Translating gives CASSPWDSSYNEQFF. Combining the CDR3 with reference TRBV7-2 and TRBJ2-1 gives the whole variable domain GAGVSQSPSNKVTEKGKDVELRCDPISGHTALYWYRQSLGQGLEFLIYFQGNSAPDKSGLPSDRFSAERTGGSVSTLTIQRTQQEDSAVYLCASSPWDSSYNEQFFGPGTRLTVL.

This clone was counted once. The chain couples TRBV19 to TRBJ1-1, with TRBD1 as a possible D gene (6 bases). Germline CDR1 is LNHDA and CDR2 is SQIVND (reference sequence). CDR3 length equals 14 residues. V gave up 3 bases and J gave up 1 base, with 9 bases separating them. DNA for the CDR3: TGTGCCAGTAGTATCGGGGGGGCGAACACTGAAGCTTTCTTT. Encoded protein: CASSIGGANTEAFF.

The chain carries TRBV4-1 and TRBJ2-1, with 7 bases that match TRBD2. Per germline, CDR1 MGHRA and CDR2 YSYEKL. The CDR3 is 15 residues long. V gave up 4 bases and J gave up 4 bases; unmatched junction bases: 7. The CDR3 sequence: CASSLGLAEYNEQFF. The CDR3 nucleotides read TGCGCCAGCAGCCTCGGGCTAGCGGAGTACAATGAGCAGTTCTTC.

The chain uses TRBV19 and TRBJ2-3, with TRBD2 identical over 9 bases. V lost 3 bases to trimming and J lost 2 bases; unmatched junction nucleotides: 6. Germline assignment: CDR1 LNHDA and CDR2 SQIVND (reference sequence). This CDR3 is built from 16 residues. The CDR3 sequence: CASSIGLAGITDTQYF. The CDR3 DNA sequence: TGTGCCAGTAGTATTGGTCTAGCGGGGATCACAGATACGCAGTATTTT.

The chain is built from TRBV21-1 and TRBJ2-4; the table's D call TRBD1 went unverified against the DNA. TRBV21-1 is an annotated pseudogene. This CDR3 comprises 14 residues. DNA for the CDR3: TGTGCCAGCAGCAAAGGGGCAGGTCAAAACATTCAGTACTTC. Translating gives CASSKGAGQNIQYF.

The chain recombines TRBV4-1 with TRBJ2-3, with 10 bases aligning to TRBD1. Per germline, CDR1 MGHRA and CDR2 YSYEKL. This CDR3 spans 18 amino acids. J was trimmed by 1 base and V by 3 bases; bases with no gene match: 10. The CDR3 loop is CASSQEGGQGRGTDTQYF. For the CDR3, the DNA is TGCGCCAGCAGCCAGGAGGGGGGACAGGGGAGGGGCACAGATACGCAGTATTTT.

The genes are TRBV10-3 and TRBJ2-7, with 9 bases that match TRBD1. The CDR3 is made up of 13 amino acids. The V and J ends lost 2 bases and 7 bases, in that order; junction bases with no gene match: 3. From germline, CDR1 is ENHRY and CDR2 SYGVKD. CDR3 coding DNA: TGTGCCATCAGTGAGGGGACAGGGTTGGAGCAGTACTTC. Protein: CAISEGTGLEQYF.

V and J are TRBV9 and TRBJ2-5, with TRBD2 identical over 9 bases. Matching the DNA end better, TRBJ2-7 makes the J call doubtful. Germline V gene lookup returns CDR1 SGDLS and CDR2 YYNGEE. The CDR3 spans 20 residues. The CDR3 DNA sequence: TGTGCCAGCAGCGCCTACCCGGGGGGCGGGAGGGGGCCTCGGGACTACGAGCAGTACTTC. Its protein is CASSAYPGGGRGPRDYEQYF.

The rearrangement links TRBV7-8 to TRBJ1-4; D perhaps matches TRBD1 (6 bases). This CDR3 has 14 amino acids. Germline loops: CDR1 SGHVS, CDR2 FQNEAQ. Trimming cost V 6 bases and J 8 bases, with 16 bases left between them. CDR3 residues: CASRRGGGEEKLFF. In nucleotides, the CDR3 is TGTGCCAGCAGGAGGGGGGGAGGAGAGGAAAAACTGTTTTTT.

The V call is TRBV6-1, the J call TRBJ1-1; 8 bases line up with TRBD1. This CDR3 is 15 amino acids long. V gave up 6 bases and J gave up 5 bases; unmatched junction bases: 11. Germline assignment: CDR1 MNHNS and CDR2 SASEGT. CDR3 loop: CASRFPVGQVTEAFF. DNA of the CDR3: TGTGCCAGCAGGTTCCCTGTGGGACAGGTGACTGAAGCTTTCTTT.

This chain links TRBV19 with TRBJ1-5; no clear D. V shed 3 bases and J shed 6 bases, with 6 bases lying between them. The CDR3 extends over 12 amino acids. Germline V CDR1 and CDR2: LNHDA, SQIVND (reference sequence). CDR3: CASSIEAQPQHF. The DNA of the CDR3 is TGTGCCAGTAGTATTGAGGCTCAGCCCCAGCATTTT.

This chain links TRBV7-6 with TRBJ2-1, with a weak D call TRBD2 (5 bases). V lost 5 bases and J 6 bases, leaving 11 bases between the germline ends. The CDR3 is 13 amino acids. Germline V lookup: CDR1 SGHVS, CDR2 FNYEAQ. The CDR3 DNA is TGTGCCAGCAGCCTCTCCGAGGGCAATGAGCAGTTCTTC. It translates to CASSLSEGNEQFF.

The chain combines TRBV27 with TRBJ2-6; 8 nucleotides match TRBD1. Germline assignment: CDR1 MNHEY and CDR2 SMNVEV (reference sequence). V dropped 6 bases and J dropped 0; count of bases not matched to a gene: 4. The CDR3 totals 16 residues. CDR3 coding DNA: TGTGCCAGCAGGACAGGGGCGTACTCTGGGGCCAACGTCCTGACTTTC. Its protein is CASRTGAYSGANVLTF.

This clone occurred a few times. The chain recombines TRBV10-3 with TRBJ2-7; possible D gene TRBD1, 5 bases. The CDR3 totals 13 residues. V lost 7 bases to trimming and J lost 1 base, with 11 bases between them. CDR1 is ENHRY and CDR2 is SYGVKD in the germline V gene. CDR3 in DNA: TGTGCCATCAAGACGGACATTTCCTACGAGCAGTACGTC. Amino acids: CAIKTDISYEQYV.

The chain uses TRBV27 and TRBJ2-7, with 8 bases fitting TRBD1. With 8 bases clipped from V and 3 bases from J, the junction kept 12 bases outside the gene matches. Germline CDR1 is MNHEY and CDR2 is SMNVEV (reference sequence). The CDR3 covers 15 residues. The CDR3 spells CASQLVGQGDYEQYF. The CDR3 DNA sequence: TGTGCCAGCCAGCTGGTTGGACAGGGCGACTACGAGCAGTACTTC.

The chain recombines TRBV5-6 with TRBJ2-7, with 8 bases matching TRBD1. CDR3 length equals 15 residues. Trimming removed 4 bases from V and 7 bases from J; junction bases left unmatched: 13. Germline V lookup: CDR1 SGHDT, CDR2 YYEEEE. For the CDR3, the DNA is TGTGCCAGCAGCCCAAGACAGGGGCCCCCAGAGGAGCAGTACGTC. Protein: CASSPRQGPPEEQYV.

The V and J genes are TRBV7-9 and TRBJ2-7, with D maybe TRBD2 (6 bases). The germline gives CDR1 SEHNR, CDR2 FQNEAQ (reference sequence). This CDR3 comprises 15 residues. Trimming took 1 base from V and 0 from J, leaving 10 bases between them. The CDR3 region is CASSLVGGVSYEQYF. The CDR3 DNA is TGTGCCAGCAGCTTAGTCGGAGGGGTCTCCTACGAGCAGTACTTC.

The gene calls are TRBV4-3 and TRBJ1-3, with TRBD1 matching over 9 bases. The trim removed 0 bases at V and 7 bases at J, leaving 4 bases unmatched. CDR1 and CDR2 from the germline V gene are LGHNA and YSLEER. The CDR3 is 15 residues long. This chain's CDR3 is CASSQDRQGGNTIYF. The CDR3, as DNA: TGCGCCAGCAGCCAAGATAGACAGGGGGGGAACACCATATATTTT.

The chain carries TRBV2 and TRBJ2-7; tentative D call: TRBD1 (5 bases). Germline CDR1 SNHLY, CDR2 FYNNEI. V was cut by 3 bases and J by 1 base, with 13 bases left in between. The CDR3 is made up of 15 amino acids. CDR3 residues: CASSEGQALSYEQYF. Here the CDR3 DNA reads TGTGCCAGCAGTGAGGGGCAGGCCCTATCCTACGAGCAGTACTTC.

The chain carries TRBV5-5 and TRBJ2-3; 9 positions agree with TRBD2. Germline values: CDR1 SGHKS, CDR2 YYEKEE (reference sequence). The V and J ends lost 4 bases and 1 base, in that order; junction bases with no gene match: 13. CDR3 length: 18 amino acids. CDR3 in DNA: TGTGCCAGCAGCGGTCTAGCGGGGTACCCCCGGCGCACAGATACGCAGTATTTT. It codes for CASSGLAGYPRRTDTQYF.

The CDR3 DNA reads as TGTGCCAGCAGCTCCCCGGACAGCCACGAGCAGTACTTC. Translated: CASSSPDSHEQYF. This sequence joins TRBV7-3 and TRBJ2-7, with a possible D match to TRBD1 (6 bases). The CDR3 covers 13 residues. The germline gives CDR1 SGHTA, CDR2 FQGTGA. The ends were cut back, 4 bases at V and 5 bases at J, with 12 bases in the middle. The full variable domain, with the rest looked up from reference TRBV7-3 and TRBJ2-7, is GAGVSQTPSNKVTEKGKYVELRCDPISGHTALYWYRQSLGQGPEFLIYFQGTGAADDSGLPNDRFFAVRPEGSVSTLKIQRTERGDSAVYLCASSSPDSHEQYFGPGTRLTVT.

The chain is built from TRBV15 and TRBJ2-5, with D possibly matching TRBD2 (5 bases). Per the germline V gene, CDR1 is LNHNV and CDR2 is YYDKDF (reference sequence). V was clipped by 5 bases and J by 5 bases, with 18 bases between them. CDR3 size: 15 residues. CDR3 DNA sequence: TGTGCCACCAGCGGGTCTAGCTCTGTGATGGAGACCCAGTACTTC. Translating it yields CATSGSSSVMETQYF.

The J gene is TRBJ2-1, the V gene TRBV4-1; a weak D match, TRBD1 (6 bases). Trimming stripped 0 bases from V and 6 bases from J, with 12 bases between. CDR1 and CDR2 from the germline V gene are MGHRA and YSYEKL. CDR3 length: 15 residues. The CDR3 spells CASSQEPGTINEQFF. CDR3 DNA sequence: TGCGCCAGCAGCCAAGAACCCGGGACAATCAATGAGCAGTTCTTC.